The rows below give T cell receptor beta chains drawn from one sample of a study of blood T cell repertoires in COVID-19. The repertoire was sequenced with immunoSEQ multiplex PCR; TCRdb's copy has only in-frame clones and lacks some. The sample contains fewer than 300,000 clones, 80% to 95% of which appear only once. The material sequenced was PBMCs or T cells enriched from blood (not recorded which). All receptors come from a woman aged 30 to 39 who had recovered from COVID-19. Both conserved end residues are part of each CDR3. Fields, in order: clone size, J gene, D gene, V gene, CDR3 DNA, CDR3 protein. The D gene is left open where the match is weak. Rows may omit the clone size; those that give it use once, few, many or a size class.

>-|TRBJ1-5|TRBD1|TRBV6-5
TGTGCCAGCAGTCGACAGGGCCTGAGGAATCAGCCCCAGCATTTT
CASSRQGLRNQPQHF
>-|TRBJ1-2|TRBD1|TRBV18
TGTGCCAGCTCACCAGTACAGGGGGCAGAAGGCTACACCTTC
CASSPVQGAEGYTF
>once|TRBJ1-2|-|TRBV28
TGTGCCAGCAGTTGGCCAGTCTATGGCTACACCTTC
CASSWPVYGYTF
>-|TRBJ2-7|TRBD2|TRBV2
TGTGCCAGCAGTCCCTCTAGCGGCGCCTACGAGCAGTACTTC
CASSPSSGAYEQYF
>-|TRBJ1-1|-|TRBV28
TGTGCCAGCAGAGTACAGGGCGCGACTGAAGCTTTCTTT
CASRVQGATEAFF
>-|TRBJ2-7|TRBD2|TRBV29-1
TGCAGCGTTGAAACCGGGACTAGCTACGAGCAGTACTTC
CSVETGTSYEQYF
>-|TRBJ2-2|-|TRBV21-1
TGTGCCAGCAGCAAAGAGGTAACGAGCGGGAGGGGAACCGGGGAGCTGTTTTTT
CASSKEVTSGRGTGELFF
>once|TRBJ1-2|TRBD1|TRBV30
TGTGCCTGCCGCGATCAACAGGGGGGATTAGGCTATGGCTACACCTTC
CACRDQQGGLGYGYTF
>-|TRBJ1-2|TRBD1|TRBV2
TGTGCCAGCAGGGACAGGGGATTAGGTAGCTATGGCTACACCTTC
CASRDRGLGSYGYTF
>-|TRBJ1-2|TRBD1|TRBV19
TGTGCCAGTAATCAACAGGGGGCTGGCTATGGCTACACCTTC
CASNQQGAGYGYTF
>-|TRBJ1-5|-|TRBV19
TGTGCCAGTAGTATCTGGACAGTAAGCAATCAGCCCCAGCATTTT
CASSIWTVSNQPQHF
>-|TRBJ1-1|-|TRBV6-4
TGTGCCAGCAGGCTGAGTCTGAACACTGAAGCTTTCTTT
CASRLSLNTEAFF
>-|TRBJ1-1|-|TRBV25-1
TGTGCCAGCAGTCCCGTGGGAGTTGAGCCTGAAGCTTTCTTT
CASSPVGVEPEAFF
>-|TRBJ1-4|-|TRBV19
TGTGCCAGTAGTGCCGGGATAGTGAGTGAAAAACTGTTTTTT
CASSAGIVSEKLFF
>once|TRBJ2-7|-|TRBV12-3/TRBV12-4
TGTGCCAGCACTCCTTTCGGCTCCTACGAGCAGTACTTC
CASTPFGSYEQYF
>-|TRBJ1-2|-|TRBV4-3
TGCGCCAGCAGCCAAGATTACGGGGGGCCTAACTATGGCTACACCTTC
CASSQDYGGPNYGYTF
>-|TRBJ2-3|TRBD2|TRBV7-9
TGTGCCAGCAGTCTTATAGCGGGCGATACGCAGTATTTT
CASSLIAGDTQYF
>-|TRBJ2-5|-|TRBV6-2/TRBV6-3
TGTGCCAGCAGTTACTCTGGGGGCCGACATGAGACCCAGTACTTC
CASSYSGGRHETQYF
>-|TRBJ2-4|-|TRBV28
TGTGCCAGCAGTGCAGGCAGCGGGAACATTCAGTACTTC
CASSAGSGNIQYF
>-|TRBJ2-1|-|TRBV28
TGTGCCAGCATCCCATTACTCTACAATGAGCAGTTCTTC
CASIPLLYNEQFF
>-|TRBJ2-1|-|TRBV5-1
TGCGCCAGCAGCTCACTACTTAATGAGCAGTTCTTC
CASSSLLNEQFF
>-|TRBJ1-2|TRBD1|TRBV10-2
TGCGCCAGCAGGGCCGGGACAGGGATCCGCTATGGCTACACCTTC
CASRAGTGIRYGYTF
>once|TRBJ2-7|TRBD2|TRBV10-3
TGTGCCATCCAAGGGGCCAGCGGGAGGCCAGGAACCTACGAGCAGTACTTC
CAIQGASGRPGTYEQYF
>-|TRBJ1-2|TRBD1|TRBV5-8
TGTGCCAGCAGCCGGGACAGGGATGGAGGCTACACCTTC
CASSRDRDGGYTF
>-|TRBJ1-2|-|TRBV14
TGTGCCAGCAGCCAAGATCGAGGCCGTAGGGGCGGAGGCTACACCTTC
CASSQDRGRRGGGYTF
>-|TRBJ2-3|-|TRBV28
TGTGCCAGCAGGCCTTCAGGCATTAGCACAGATACGCAGTATTTT
CASRPSGISTDTQYF
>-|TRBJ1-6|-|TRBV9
TGTGCCAGCAGCGTAGAGGAGGAAAGCTCCTATAATTCACCCCTCCACTTT
CASSVEEESSYNSPLHF
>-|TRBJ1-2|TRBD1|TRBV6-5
TGTGCCAGCAAAGACAGGGTCTATGGCCACACCTTC
CASKDRVYGHTF
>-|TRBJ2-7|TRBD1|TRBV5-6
TGTGCCAGCAGCCCCCACCGGGACAGGGTCTACGAGCAGTACTTC
CASSPHRDRVYEQYF
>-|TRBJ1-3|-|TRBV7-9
TGTGCCAGCAGTCCTCTGGCGGGCAGCTCTGGAAACACCATATATTTT
CASSPLAGSSGNTIYF
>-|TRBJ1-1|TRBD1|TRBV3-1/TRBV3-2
TGTGCCAGCAGCCACGAGGACAGGGCGGAAGCTTTCTTT
CASSHEDRAEAFF
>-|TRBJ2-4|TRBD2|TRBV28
TGTGCCAGCAGTTCGGTAGCGGGAGGGTTTGCCAAAAACATTCAGTACTTC
CASSSVAGGFAKNIQYF
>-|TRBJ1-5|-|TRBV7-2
TGTGCCAGCAGTTTTACGGGGGGGGGCAATCAGCCCCAGCATTTT
CASSFTGGGNQPQHF
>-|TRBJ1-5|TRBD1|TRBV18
TGTGCCAGCTCATCCGGGACAGGGAGCCATCAGCCCCAGCATTTT
CASSSGTGSHQPQHF
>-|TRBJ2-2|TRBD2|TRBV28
TGTGCCAGCAGTCCTTCCCCTCGGGATAGCGGGAGGTCGGGGGAGCTGTTTTTT
CASSPSPRDSGRSGELFF
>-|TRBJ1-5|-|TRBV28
TGTGCCAGCAGCTCGGCAGGGGATCAGCCCCAGCATTTT
CASSSAGDQPQHF
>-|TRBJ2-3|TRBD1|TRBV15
TGTGCCACCAGCAGAGATATAGGGGGACAGGGGGCCCCAGATACGCAGTATTTT
CATSRDIGGQGAPDTQYF